Listed here is a single T cell receptor beta chain. What it recognizes is unknown. In corrective heart surgery, resections were taken, and these provided the thymus tissue. This record belongs to a study of human thymus T cells. Notes on the study in general: Thymic and blood repertoires seemed to show skewed V and J gene use. Reports from related research described highly overlapping thymic repertoires among unrelated individuals.

Produced via immunoSEQ multiplex PCR; TCRdb's table is partial and in-frame only. The sample shows tens of thousands of clones, 90% to 98% of them seen only once. Sequencing was carried out using thymus tissue. The sequence derives from a boy under two years old with a congenital heart defect but otherwise immunologically healthy.

The CDR3 is CASSPRTARSGNTIYF. As DNA, the CDR3 is TGTGCCAGCAGCCCGCGTACAGCGCGCTCTGGAAACACCATATATTTT. The V and J genes are TRBV11-2 and TRBJ1-3; D remains ambiguous. The CDR3 contains 16 residues. V lost 5 bases to trimming and J lost 0 bases, with 14 bases between them. Germline CDR1 is SGHAT and CDR2 is FQNNGV.